This TCR beta chain was found in a study of blood T cell repertoires in COVID-19. Study summary: Sample material is recorded as cDNA or gDNA derived from T cells, B-cell-depleted T cells, or PBMCs.

Trimming took 9 bases from V and 1 from J, leaving 25 bases between them. This CDR3 is built from 17 residues. In the original processing: Researchers report that nucleated cell counts were estimated from reference gene primer amplification. The data were produced by immunoSEQ multiplex PCR, yet TCRdb's version contains in-frame clones alone and is incomplete. The V and J calls and clone size come from that table; D and trimming were worked out from the DNA. The sample shows about 84,000 clones, 60% to 75% of them seen only once. The rearrangement uses TRBV5-7 and TRBJ2-5; TRBD1 is a possible D gene (6 bases). TRBV5-7 is marked as an open reading frame, function uncertain. The sequencing input was peripheral blood. The sequence was obtained from a man aged 45-65 years with active or convalescent COVID-19. CDR3 in amino acids: CATECGTGWTVQETQYF. The CDR3 nucleotides read TGTGCCACCGAATGCGGTACCGGGTGGACAGTCCAAGAGACCCAGTACTTC.